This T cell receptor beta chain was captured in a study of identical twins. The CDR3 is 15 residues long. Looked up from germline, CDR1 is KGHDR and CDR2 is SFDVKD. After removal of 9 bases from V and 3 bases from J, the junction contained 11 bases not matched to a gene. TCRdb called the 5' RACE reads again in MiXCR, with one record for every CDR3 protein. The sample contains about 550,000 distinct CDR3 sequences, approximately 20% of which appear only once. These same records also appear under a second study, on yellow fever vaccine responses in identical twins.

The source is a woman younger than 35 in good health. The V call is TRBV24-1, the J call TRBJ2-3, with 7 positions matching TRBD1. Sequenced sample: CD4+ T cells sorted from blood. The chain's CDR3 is CATGDQGEITDTQYF. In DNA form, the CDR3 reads TGTGCCACCGGCGACCAGGGGGAAATTACAGATACGCAGTATTTT.